The 9 T cell receptor beta chains below all came from one sample that was sequenced in a study of blood T cell repertoires in COVID-19. The repertoire was sequenced with immunoSEQ multiplex PCR; TCRdb's copy has only in-frame clones and lacks some. The data contain approximately 190,000 clones, about 88% of them seen just once; the ten biggest clones take up around 23%. The sequencing sample was made of PBMCs or T cells enriched from blood (not recorded which). These receptors all come from a woman aged 40 to 50 in a cohort exposed to, infected with or recovered from COVID-19 (not recorded which).

The chain carries TRBV10-2 and TRBJ2-1; 10 nucleotides align to TRBD2. The CDR3 has 17 amino acids. V shed 6 bases, J shed 3 bases, and the junction held 11 bases outside the gene matches. CDR1 and CDR2 (germline): WSHSY, SAAADI. DNA of the CDR3: TGCGCCAGCAGGGCTAGCGGGAGTCCTAGAGTCTACAATGAGCAGTTCTTC. It codes for CASRASGSPRVYNEQFF.

This chain joins TRBV11-2 and TRBJ2-5; D might be TRBD1 (6 bases). The CDR3 runs to 15 residues. Deletions cut 1 base from V and 2 bases from J, with 11 bases between. Germline V lookup: CDR1 SGHAT, CDR2 FQNNGV. The CDR3 region has the DNA TGTGCCAGCAGCTTAGGGAGGACAGCGCAAGAGACCCAGTACTTC. Amino acid sequence: CASSLGRTAQETQYF.

The rearrangement uses TRBV18 and TRBJ2-2; weak D call: TRBD2 (6 bases). The V gene's germline CDR1 is KGHSH and CDR2 LQKENI. This CDR3 is built from 16 residues. V was pared by 0 bases and J by 3 bases, with 11 bases between. The CDR3 loop reads CASSPPQGLYTGELFF. Written as DNA, the CDR3 is TGTGCCAGCTCACCACCGCAGGGACTTTACACCGGGGAGCTGTTTTTT.

J is TRBJ2-3 and V is TRBV5-1; D is perhaps TRBD2 (5 bases). V gave up 9 bases and J gave up 1 base, with 12 bases separating them. The CDR3 totals 13 residues. Per germline, CDR1 SGHRS and CDR2 YFSETQ. The CDR3 DNA follows: TGCGCCACCCGGCCCGGGGGCACAGATACGCAGTATTTT. Translated: CATRPGGTDTQYF.

The rearrangement uses TRBV19 and TRBJ2-1, with 7 positions matching TRBD2. Germline V CDR1 and CDR2: LNHDA, SQIVND (reference sequence). V was pared by 5 bases and J by 6 bases, with 16 bases of the junction left unmatched. CDR3 length: 17 amino acids. CDR3 coding DNA: TGTGCCAGTAGTGCCCTTCGGGGCGGGAGTCACTCCAATGAGCAGTTCTTC. Residues: CASSALRGGSHSNEQFF.

This clone was observed a handful of times. This chain uses TRBV27 with TRBJ1-2, with D hard to call. V was shortened by 0 bases and J by 4 bases, with 9 bases between the two germline ends. The V gene's germline CDR1 is MNHEY and CDR2 SMNVEV (reference sequence). This CDR3 is 14 amino acids long. In DNA, the CDR3 is TGTGCCAGCAGTTTATCGGAGGCCGCCTATGGCTACACCTTC. Translation: CASSLSEAAYGYTF.

The CDR3 sequence is CSARKQAYEQYF. CDR3 DNA sequence: TGCAGCGCCCGGAAGCAGGCCTACGAGCAGTACTTC. The chain joins TRBV29-1 to TRBJ2-7, with D uncertain. This CDR3 contains 12 residues. With 7 bases removed from V and 2 bases from J, the gap between germline ends came to 12 bases. Germline V lookup: CDR1 SQVTM, CDR2 ANQGSEA.

This clone was seen a few times. This sequence joins TRBV11-2 and TRBJ2-7, with TRBD2 matching 8 bases. Germline CDR1 is SGHAT and CDR2 is FQNNGV. The J segment lost 0 bases and the V segment lost 4 bases, leaving 8 bases of the junction unmatched. This CDR3 region has 16 residues. The CDR3 reads CASSWLSGGSSYEQYF. In DNA form, the CDR3 reads TGTGCCAGCAGCTGGCTGAGCGGGGGAAGCTCCTACGAGCAGTACTTC.

The chain carries TRBV5-1 and TRBJ2-3; 10 positions agree with TRBD2. Germline V gives CDR1 SGHRS, CDR2 YFSETQ. This CDR3 comprises 15 residues. V lost 0 bases, J lost 5 bases, and 3 bases stayed unmatched. CDR3 bases: TGCGCCAGCAGCTTGGTAGCGGGGGGAGGAGATACGCAGTATTTT. Amino acid sequence: CASSLVAGGGDTQYF.